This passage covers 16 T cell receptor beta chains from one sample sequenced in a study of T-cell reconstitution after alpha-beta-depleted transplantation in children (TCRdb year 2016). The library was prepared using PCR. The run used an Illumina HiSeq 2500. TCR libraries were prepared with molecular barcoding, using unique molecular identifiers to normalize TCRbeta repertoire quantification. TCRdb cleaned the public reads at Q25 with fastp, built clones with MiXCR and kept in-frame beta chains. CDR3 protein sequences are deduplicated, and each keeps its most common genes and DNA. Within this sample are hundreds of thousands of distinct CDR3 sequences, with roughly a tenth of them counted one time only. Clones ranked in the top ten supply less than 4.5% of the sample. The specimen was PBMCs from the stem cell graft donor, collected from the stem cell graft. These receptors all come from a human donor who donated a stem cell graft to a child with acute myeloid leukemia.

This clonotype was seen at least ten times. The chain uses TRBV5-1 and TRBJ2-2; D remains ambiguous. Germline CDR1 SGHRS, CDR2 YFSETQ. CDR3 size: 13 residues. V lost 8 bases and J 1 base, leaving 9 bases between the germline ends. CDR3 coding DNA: TGCGCCAGTGGGGTGGAGAACACCGGGGAGCTGTTTTTT. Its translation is CASGVENTGELFF.

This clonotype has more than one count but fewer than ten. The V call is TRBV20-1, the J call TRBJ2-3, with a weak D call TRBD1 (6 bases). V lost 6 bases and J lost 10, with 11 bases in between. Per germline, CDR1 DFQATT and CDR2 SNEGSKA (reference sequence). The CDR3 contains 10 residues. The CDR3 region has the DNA TGCAGTGCCCCTCAGGGGTCGCAGTATTTT. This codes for CSAPQGSQYF.

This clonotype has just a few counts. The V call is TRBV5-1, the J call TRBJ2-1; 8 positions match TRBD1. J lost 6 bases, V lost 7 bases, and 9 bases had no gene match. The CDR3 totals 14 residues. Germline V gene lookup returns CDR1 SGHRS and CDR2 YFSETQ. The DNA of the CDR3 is TGCGCCAGCTACAGGGGGAGAGGGGTCAATGAGCAGTTCTTC. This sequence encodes CASYRGRGVNEQFF.

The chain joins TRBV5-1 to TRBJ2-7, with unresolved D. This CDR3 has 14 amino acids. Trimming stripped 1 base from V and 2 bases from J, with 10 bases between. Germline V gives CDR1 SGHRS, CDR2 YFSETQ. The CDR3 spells CASSLTEYAYEQYF. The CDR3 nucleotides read TGCGCCAGCAGCTTGACTGAATATGCCTACGAGCAGTACTTC.

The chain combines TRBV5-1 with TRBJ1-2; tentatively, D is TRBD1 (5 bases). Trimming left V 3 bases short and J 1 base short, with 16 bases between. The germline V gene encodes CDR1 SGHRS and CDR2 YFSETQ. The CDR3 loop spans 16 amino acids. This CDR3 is CASSSGRVQGNYGYTF. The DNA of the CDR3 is TGCGCCAGCAGCTCAGGTCGGGTGCAGGGTAACTATGGCTACACCTTC. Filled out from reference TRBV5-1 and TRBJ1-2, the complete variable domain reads KAGVTQTPRYLIKTRGQQVTLSCSPISGHRSVSWYQQTPGQGLQFLFEYFSETQRNKGNFPGRFSGRQFSNSRSEMNVSTLELGDSALYLCASSSGRVQGNYGYTFGSGTRLTVV.

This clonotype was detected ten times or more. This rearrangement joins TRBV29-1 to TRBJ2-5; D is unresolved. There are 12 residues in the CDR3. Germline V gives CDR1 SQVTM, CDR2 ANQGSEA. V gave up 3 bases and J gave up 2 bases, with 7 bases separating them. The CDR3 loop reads CSVDRPQETQYF. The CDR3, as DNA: TGCAGCGTTGACAGGCCTCAAGAGACCCAGTACTTC.

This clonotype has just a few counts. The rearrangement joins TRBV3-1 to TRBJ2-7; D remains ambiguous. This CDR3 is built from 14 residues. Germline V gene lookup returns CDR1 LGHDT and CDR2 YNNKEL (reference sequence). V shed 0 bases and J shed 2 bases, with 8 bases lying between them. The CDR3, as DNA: TGTGCCAGCAGCCAAGACGCAGGACCCTACGAGCAGTACTTC. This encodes CASSQDAGPYEQYF.

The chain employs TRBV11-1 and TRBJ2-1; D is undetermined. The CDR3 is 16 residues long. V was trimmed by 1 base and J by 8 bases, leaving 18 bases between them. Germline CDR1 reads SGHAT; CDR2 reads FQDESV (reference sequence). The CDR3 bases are TGTGCCAGCAGCTTAGGGTCGCTAGGTCAAAAACATGAGCAGTTCTTC. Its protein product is CASSLGSLGQKHEQFF.

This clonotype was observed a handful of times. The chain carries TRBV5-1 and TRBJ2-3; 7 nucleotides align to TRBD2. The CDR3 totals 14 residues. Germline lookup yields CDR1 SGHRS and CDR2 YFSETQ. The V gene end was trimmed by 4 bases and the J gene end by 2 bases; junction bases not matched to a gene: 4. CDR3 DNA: TGCGCCAGCAGCCGGGGAGGGCCCACAGATACGCAGTATTTT. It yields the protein CASSRGGPTDTQYF. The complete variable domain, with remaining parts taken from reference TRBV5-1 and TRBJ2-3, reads KAGVTQTPRYLIKTRGQQVTLSCSPISGHRSVSWYQQTPGQGLQFLFEYFSETQRNKGNFPGRFSGRQFSNSRSEMNVSTLELGDSALYLCASSRGGPTDTQYFGPGTRLTVL.

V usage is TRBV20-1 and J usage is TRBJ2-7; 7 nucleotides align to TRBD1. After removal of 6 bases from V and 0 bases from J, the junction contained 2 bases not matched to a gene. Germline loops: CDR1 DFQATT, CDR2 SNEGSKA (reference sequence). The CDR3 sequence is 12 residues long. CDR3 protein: CSARTGSYEQYF. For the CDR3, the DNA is TGCAGTGCGAGGACAGGCTCCTACGAGCAGTACTTC.

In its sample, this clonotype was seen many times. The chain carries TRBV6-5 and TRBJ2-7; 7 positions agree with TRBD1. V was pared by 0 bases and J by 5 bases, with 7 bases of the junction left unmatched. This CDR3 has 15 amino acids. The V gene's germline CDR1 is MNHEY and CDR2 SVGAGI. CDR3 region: CASSYSRETGHEQYF. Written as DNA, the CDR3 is TGTGCCAGCAGTTACTCTAGGGAGACAGGGCACGAGCAGTACTTC.

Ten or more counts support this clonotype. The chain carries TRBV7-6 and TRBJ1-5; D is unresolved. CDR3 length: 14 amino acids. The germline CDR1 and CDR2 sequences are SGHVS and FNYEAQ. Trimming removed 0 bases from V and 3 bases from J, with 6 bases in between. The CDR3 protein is CASSLAGNNQPQHF. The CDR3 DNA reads TGTGCCAGCAGCTTAGCGGGGAACAATCAGCCCCAGCATTTT.

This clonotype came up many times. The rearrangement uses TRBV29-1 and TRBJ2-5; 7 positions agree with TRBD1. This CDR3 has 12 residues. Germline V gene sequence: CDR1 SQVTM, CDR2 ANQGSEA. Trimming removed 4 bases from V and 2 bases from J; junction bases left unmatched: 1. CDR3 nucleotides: TGCAGCGTTGCGACAGGGCAAGAGACCCAGTACTTC. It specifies CSVATGQETQYF.

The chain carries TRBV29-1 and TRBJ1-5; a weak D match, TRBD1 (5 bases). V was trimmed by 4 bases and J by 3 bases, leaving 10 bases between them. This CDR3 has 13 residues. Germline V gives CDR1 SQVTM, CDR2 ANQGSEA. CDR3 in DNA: TGCAGCGTTGCTCCGGGACTCAATCAGCCCCAGCATTTT. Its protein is CSVAPGLNQPQHF.

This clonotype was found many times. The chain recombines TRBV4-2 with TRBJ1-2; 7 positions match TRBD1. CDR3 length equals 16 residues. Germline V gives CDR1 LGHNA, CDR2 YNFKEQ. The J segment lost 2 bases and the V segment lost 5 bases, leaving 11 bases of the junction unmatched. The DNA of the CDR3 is TGTGCCAGCAGCGACCCAATAACAGGGGCCAACTATGGCTACACCTTC. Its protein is CASSDPITGANYGYTF.

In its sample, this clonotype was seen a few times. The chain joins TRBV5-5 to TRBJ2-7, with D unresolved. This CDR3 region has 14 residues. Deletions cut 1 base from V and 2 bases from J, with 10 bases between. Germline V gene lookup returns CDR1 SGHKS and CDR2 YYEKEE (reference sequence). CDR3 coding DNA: TGTGCCAGCAGCTTGAACGTCAGACCCTACGAGCAGTACTTC. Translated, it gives CASSLNVRPYEQYF.